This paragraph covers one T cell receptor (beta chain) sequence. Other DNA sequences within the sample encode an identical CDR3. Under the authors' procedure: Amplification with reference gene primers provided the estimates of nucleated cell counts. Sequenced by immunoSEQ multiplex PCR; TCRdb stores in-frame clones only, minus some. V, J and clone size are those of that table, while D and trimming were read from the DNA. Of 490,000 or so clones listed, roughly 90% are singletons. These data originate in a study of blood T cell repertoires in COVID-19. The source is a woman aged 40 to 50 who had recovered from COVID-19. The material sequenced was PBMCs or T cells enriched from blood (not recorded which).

The CDR3 here is CASSLTGAYNEQFF. Written as DNA, the CDR3 is TGTGCCAGCAGCTTAACGGGAGCCTACAATGAGCAGTTCTTC. J is TRBJ2-1 and V is TRBV11-3; D is perhaps TRBD2 (6 bases). In germline, CDR1 is SGHNT, CDR2 YENEEA. The V gene lost 2 bases and the J gene lost 2 bases, with 7 bases spanning the gap. The CDR3 is 14 residues long.